Shown below are 20 T cell receptor beta chains from a single sample sequenced in a study of CD8 T cells in Susac syndrome. An amount of RNA that ranged from roughly 0.5 to 1 ug was reverse transcribed with random hexamers. TCRdb re-called the immunoSEQ multiplex PCR reads through MiXCR, storing one row per CDR3 protein. The table shows 50,000 to 55,000 distinct CDR3 sequences, with 85% to 95% occurring only once. Source material: CD8+ T cells from PBMCs. These receptors all stem from a human donor with Susac syndrome.

V gene TRBV14 combines with J gene TRBJ2-7; perhaps D is TRBD1 or TRBD2 (5 bases each). The CDR3 is made up of 14 amino acids. Between the trimmed V and J ends, which lost 5 bases and 1 base, there was a span of 12 bases. The germline V gene has CDR1 SGHDN and CDR2 FVKESK. Here the CDR3 DNA reads TGTGCCAGCAGCGGGACGGTAAATTCCTACGAGCAGTACTTC. As protein: CASSGTVNSYEQYF. The whole variable domain, remainder taken from reference TRBV14 and TRBJ2-7, is EAGVTQFPSHSVIEKGQTVTLRCDPISGHDNLYWYRRVMGKEIKFLLHFVKESKQDESGMPNNRFLAERTGGTYSTLKVQPAELEDSGVYFCASSGTVNSYEQYFGPGTRLTVT.

V gene TRBV5-6 combines with J gene TRBJ1-6; maybe TRBD1 (5 bases). The CDR3 spans 15 residues. Germline CDR1 SGHDT, CDR2 YYEEEE. Trimming shortened V by 0 bases and J by 8 bases, and 12 bases separated the two germline ends. In DNA form, the CDR3 reads TGTGCCAGCAGCTTGGCCTGGGGGGGGGATTCACCCCTCCACTTT. This sequence encodes CASSLAWGGDSPLHF.

The chain has TRBV11-2 and TRBJ2-7; 9 nucleotides match TRBD1. This CDR3 spans 15 amino acids. Germline trimming cut 3 bases from V and 2 bases from J; bases unmatched to any gene: 5. The germline V gene encodes CDR1 SGHAT and CDR2 FQNNGV. The DNA of the CDR3 is TGTGCCAGCAGCTTGGGGACAGGGCGAACCTACGAGCAGTACTTC. This codes for CASSLGTGRTYEQYF.

The chain has TRBV6-4 and TRBJ1-3; D is uncertain. This CDR3 comprises 16 residues. V was pared by 10 bases and J by 0 bases, with 19 bases between. CDR1 MRHNA and CDR2 SNTAGT come from the germline V gene. The CDR3 region is CATPASRVFSGNTIYF. CDR3 coding DNA: TGTGCCACCCCAGCCTCCCGGGTCTTCTCTGGAAACACCATATATTTT.

CDR3 sequence (DNA): TGTGCCAGCAGCTTAGACATAGGCTCCTACAATGAGCAGTTCTTC. The encoded protein is CASSLDIGSYNEQFF. This chain connects TRBV7-8 to TRBJ2-1; no reliable D call. CDR1 is SGHVS, CDR2 FQNEAQ, per germline. The CDR3 consists of 15 residues. V lost 1 base and J 0 bases, leaving 7 bases between the germline ends.

The rearrangement joins TRBV28 to TRBJ2-5, with a tentative D call TRBD2 (5 bases). This CDR3 spans 13 amino acids. Germline assignment: CDR1 MDHEN and CDR2 SYDVKM. Trimming cost V 6 bases and J 6 bases, with 14 bases left between them. The DNA for the CDR3 is TGTGCCAGCAGCCCCGGACTGGGCAAGACCCAGTACTTC. This codes for CASSPGLGKTQYF.

J is TRBJ1-1 and V is TRBV30; TRBD1 aligns across 8 bases. The J segment lost 0 bases and the V segment lost 1 base, leaving 4 bases of the junction unmatched. The CDR3 covers 15 residues. CDR1 and CDR2 from the germline V gene are GTSNPN and SVGIG (reference sequence). This CDR3 is CAWSARTGMNTEAFF. CDR3 bases: TGTGCCTGGAGTGCGCGGACAGGGATGAACACTGAAGCTTTCTTT. Using reference TRBV30 and TRBJ1-1 for the parts outside the CDR3, the full variable domain is SQTIHQWPATLVQPVGSPLSLECTVEGTSNPNLYWYRQAAGRGLQLLFYSVGIGQISSEVPQNLSASRPQDRQFILSSKKLLLSDSGFYLCAWSARTGMNTEAFFGQGTRLTVV.

CDR3 DNA: TGTGCCAGCAGCGTAGGAGCGGGGGCCGATCGGCAGTACTTC. Protein sequence: CASSVGAGADRQYF. This rearrangement joins TRBV9 to TRBJ2-7; 8 bases match TRBD2. CDR1 is SGDLS and CDR2 is YYNGEE in the germline V gene. V dropped 0 bases and J dropped 9; count of bases not matched to a gene: 8. The CDR3 is 14 amino acids.

The chain links TRBV20-1 to TRBJ2-5, with a weak D call TRBD1 (6 bases). The CDR3 length is 16 residues. V gave up 0 bases and J gave up 5 bases, with 19 bases separating them. The germline gives CDR1 DFQATT, CDR2 SNEGSKA (reference sequence). CDR3: CSARDPLRQVPETQYF. The CDR3 DNA reads TGCAGTGCTAGAGACCCCCTCCGACAGGTCCCGGAGACCCAGTACTTC.

The table lists this clonotype with a few counts. This chain joins TRBV20-1 and TRBJ2-7; no reliable D call. The CDR3 contains 13 residues. V lost 3 bases to trimming and J lost 4 bases, with 13 bases between them. Per germline, CDR1 DFQATT and CDR2 SNEGSKA (reference sequence). The CDR3 sequence: CSASLWYSYEQYF. The CDR3 DNA is TGCAGTGCTAGTCTATGGTATTCGTACGAGCAGTACTTC.

The chain carries TRBV6-2 or TRBV6-3 and TRBJ2-2; the D gene is possibly TRBD2 (6 bases). The CDR3 totals 14 residues. V was shortened by 6 bases and J by 2 bases, with 10 bases between the two germline ends. In germline, CDR1 is MNHEY, CDR2 SVGEGT. CDR3 region: CASSWDFNTGELFF. The CDR3 coding sequence is TGTGCCAGCAGCTGGGACTTTAACACCGGGGAGCTGTTTTTT.

The rearrangement joins TRBV14 to TRBJ1-1; D is uncertain. Between the trimmed V and J ends, which lost 0 bases and 4 bases, there was a span of 9 bases. This CDR3 has 14 residues. The germline V gene has CDR1 SGHDN and CDR2 FVKESK. The CDR3 is CASSQDSGGTEAFF. CDR3 sequence (DNA): TGTGCCAGCAGCCAAGATTCGGGAGGCACTGAAGCTTTCTTT.

This clonotype appeared once. V gene TRBV9 combines with J gene TRBJ1-1; possible D gene TRBD1, 6 bases. CDR1 SGDLS and CDR2 YYNGEE come from the germline V gene. V lost 2 bases and J 1 base, leaving 9 bases between the germline ends. The length of the CDR3 is 14 residues. The DNA for the CDR3 is TGTGCCAGCAGCGTTAGAGGGGGGAACACTGAAGCTTTCTTT. This translates into CASSVRGGNTEAFF.

The V gene is TRBV2, the J gene TRBJ2-1; a weak D match, TRBD2 (6 bases). The CDR3 loop spans 13 amino acids. Trimming left V 6 bases short and J 8 bases short, with 14 bases between. The germline gives CDR1 SNHLY, CDR2 FYNNEI. CDR3 sequence reads: CASRARDFHEQFF. CDR3 bases: TGTGCCAGCAGGGCCCGGGACTTCCATGAGCAGTTCTTC.

V and J are TRBV12-3 or TRBV12-4 and TRBJ1-4, with D unclear. V lost 4 bases and J lost 4, with 16 bases in between. The CDR3 has 16 residues. CDR3 coding DNA: TGTGCCAGCAGTTCCCCGCCCGCGGGAGGTAATGAAAAACTGTTTTTT. This gives the protein CASSSPPAGGNEKLFF.

The CDR3 loop reads CASSLEGAEETQYF. In nucleotides, the CDR3 is TGCGCCAGCAGCTTGGAAGGGGCAGAAGAGACCCAGTACTTC. The chain has TRBV5-1 and TRBJ2-5; D is perhaps TRBD1 (5 bases). Trimming left V 0 bases short and J 3 bases short, with 9 bases between. The CDR3 sequence is 14 residues long. CDR1 is SGHRS, CDR2 YFSETQ, per germline.

This chain connects TRBV6-5 to TRBJ1-2; D gene ambiguous. CDR1 and CDR2 (germline): MNHEY, SVGAGI. CDR3 length: 13 amino acids. Trimming took off 4 bases at V and 4 bases at J, with 10 bases between the two ends. CDR3 sequence: CASSLTPSYGYTF. The CDR3 nucleotides are TGTGCCAGCAGTTTAACGCCGAGCTATGGCTACACCTTC.

The chain recombines TRBV7-2 with TRBJ2-3, with TRBD2 matching 8 bases. With 1 base clipped from V and 6 bases from J, the junction kept 9 bases outside the gene matches. The CDR3 is made up of 16 amino acids. Germline assignment: CDR1 SGHTA and CDR2 FQGNSA. CDR3: CASSLVAGGMGDTQYF. CDR3 DNA sequence: TGTGCCAGCAGCTTAGTGGCGGGGGGAATGGGGGATACGCAGTATTTT.

This chain links TRBV5-6 with TRBJ2-3, with D perhaps given as TRBD1 or TRBD2 (5 bases each). This CDR3 contains 15 residues. The V and J ends lost 4 bases and 1 base respectively, with 13 bases between them. Germline V gene sequence: CDR1 SGHDT, CDR2 YYEEEE. As DNA, the CDR3 is TGTGCCAGCAGCGACTTACGAGGGGGCACAGATACGCAGTATTTT. Translation: CASSDLRGGTDTQYF.

This clonotype was recorded a few times. The V gene is TRBV12-3 or TRBV12-4, the J gene TRBJ1-1; D unresolved. V was clipped by 1 base and J by 0 bases, with 0 bases between them. This CDR3 region has 12 residues. DNA for the CDR3: TGTGCCAGCAGTTTAGTGAACACTGAAGCTTTCTTT. Protein: CASSLVNTEAFF.